The 24 T cell receptor beta chains below come from one sample, sequenced in a study of blood T cell repertoires in COVID-19 (TCRdb year 2020). The protocol used for the library was the immunoSEQ multiplex PCR assay. TCRdb's version of the immuneACCESS table is confined to in-frame rearrangements and falls short of the full clone set. An unresolved V gene accounts for under half of the shortfall where checked; the remainder is of unknown origin. This sample holds tens of thousands of clones; approximately 90% were observed only once. Of the sample, 32% is held by the ten largest clones. The sequenced sample was peripheral blood. Receptor source: a man between 65 and 85 years old with active COVID-19.

The chain links TRBV30 to TRBJ1-3; 10 bases match TRBD1. J was trimmed by 0 bases and V by 3 bases; bases with no gene match: 8. Germline assignment: CDR1 GTSNPN and CDR2 SVGIG (reference sequence). This CDR3 is 17 amino acids long. The CDR3 bases are TGTGCCTGGAGGGCGGGACAGGGGTCGAGCTCTGGAAACACCATATATTTT. It codes for CAWRAGQGSSSGNTIYF. Full variable domain (remainder filled in from reference TRBV30 and TRBJ1-3): SQTIHQWPATLVQPVGSPLSLECTVEGTSNPNLYWYRQAAGRGLQLLFYSVGIGQISSEVPQNLSASRPQDRQFILSSKKLLLSDSGFYLCAWRAGQGSSSGNTIYFGEGSWLTVV.

Of note for this clone: A junction boundary mismatches the germline segment, possibly from a read error. V is TRBV7-7 and J is TRBJ2-5; 11 bases are a match to TRBD2. Germline V gives CDR1 SSHAT, CDR2 FNYEAQ (reference sequence). The CDR3 has 18 amino acids. The CDR3, as DNA: TGTGCTAGCAGCAAAGCAGCACTAGCGGGGGCTGCCGGGGAGACCCAGTACTTC. Translating gives CASSKAALAGAAGETQYF.

CDR3 sequence reads: CASSGERDAPTSNTEAFF. In DNA form, the CDR3 reads TGTGCCAGCAGCGGAGAGAGAGACGCGCCCACTTCGAACACTGAAGCTTTCTTT. The chain joins TRBV21-1 to TRBJ1-1. TRBV21-1 is tagged as a pseudogene. The length of the CDR3 is 18 residues.

J is TRBJ2-7 and V is TRBV27, with a weak D call TRBD2 (5 bases). Germline V gene data show CDR1 as MNHEY and CDR2 as SMNVEV (reference sequence). The CDR3 contains 14 residues. Trimming cost V 4 bases and J 4 bases, with 14 bases left between them. Written as DNA, the CDR3 is TGTGCCAGCAGTTACCGCGGGCCCAAGTACGAGCAGTACTTC. It is translated as CASSYRGPKYEQYF.

The chain employs TRBV6-5 and TRBJ1-6; D gene unclear. Trimming took 6 bases from V and 0 from J, leaving 9 bases between them. In germline, CDR1 is MNHEY, CDR2 SVGAGI. The CDR3 loop spans 15 amino acids. The CDR3 reads CASRLQSSYNSPLHF. The CDR3 DNA sequence: TGTGCCAGCAGGCTACAGAGCTCCTATAATTCACCCCTCCACTTT.

J is TRBJ2-7 and V is TRBV24-1; TRBD1 aligns across 8 bases. The length of the CDR3 is 12 residues. Trimming at V came to 5 bases and at J to 9 bases, leaving 5 bases not matched to a gene. Germline V CDR1 and CDR2: KGHDR, SFDVKD. DNA of the CDR3: TGTGCCACCAGTGGACAGGGGAGGCGGCAGTACTTC. This translates into CATSGQGRRQYF.

CDR3: CASSPPGRGEKLFF. For the CDR3, the DNA is TGTGCCAGCTCACCACCGGGCAGGGGCGAAAAACTGTTTTTT. This chain connects TRBV18 to TRBJ1-4, with a tentative D call TRBD1 (6 bases). This CDR3 has 14 amino acids. The V gene lost 0 bases and the J gene lost 8 bases, with 10 bases spanning the gap. Germline V gene data show CDR1 as KGHSH and CDR2 as LQKENI. Combining the CDR3 with reference TRBV18 and TRBJ1-4 gives the whole variable domain NAGVMQNPRHLVRRRGQEARLRCSPMKGHSHVYWYRQLPEEGLKFMVYLQKENIIDESGMPKERFSAEFPKEGPSILRIQQVVRGDSAAYFCASSPPGRGEKLFFGSGTQLSVL.

This clone turned up a few times. The CDR3 loop is CASSRKPGTEAFF. The CDR3 nucleotides are TGTGCCAGCAGCCGAAAACCGGGAACTGAAGCTTTCTTT. The chain has TRBV3-1 (or the pseudogene TRBV3-2) and TRBJ1-1; D is uncertain. V lost 4 bases, J lost 5 bases, and 11 bases lay in between. The CDR3 is 13 amino acids. In germline, CDR1 is LGHDT, CDR2 YNNKEL (reference sequence).

The chain is built from TRBV6-2 or TRBV6-3 and TRBJ1-1, with 8 bases identical to TRBD1. This CDR3 is built from 16 residues. Germline V CDR1 and CDR2: MNHEY, SVGEGT. The junction had 11 bases not matched to a gene; V was cut back by 5 bases and J by 3 bases. CDR3 sequence (DNA): TGTGCCAGCAGTCCCCCATTGACAGGGGTTGACACTGAAGCTTTCTTT. It specifies CASSPPLTGVDTEAFF.

The V call is TRBV6-2 or TRBV6-3, the J call TRBJ2-1; 13 nucleotides agree with TRBD2. The CDR3 loop spans 16 amino acids. With V trimmed by 5 bases and J by 3 bases, 4 bases remained unmatched. The germline gives CDR1 MNHEY, CDR2 SVGEGT. The CDR3 DNA reads TGTGCCAGCAGTCCGACTAGCGGGGGGTTCTACAATGAGCAGTTCTTC. Its protein product is CASSPTSGGFYNEQFF.

The chain carries TRBV19 and TRBJ2-7, with 10 bases identical to TRBD2. The CDR3 length is 17 residues. Looked up from germline, CDR1 is LNHDA and CDR2 is SQIVND (reference sequence). V was clipped by 5 bases and J by 2 bases; unmatched bases: 12. Here the CDR3 DNA reads TGTGCCAGTAGTCATGCCCCGGGACTAGCGCCAACCTACGAGCAGTACTTC. It yields the protein CASSHAPGLAPTYEQYF.

The gene calls are TRBV7-2 and TRBJ1-5; D perhaps matches TRBD1 (5 bases). The germline CDR1 and CDR2 sequences are SGHTA and FQGNSA. V lost 1 base and J lost 5, with 15 bases in between. The CDR3 has 16 amino acids. This CDR3 is CASSLGGPMGHQPQHF. CDR3 in DNA: TGTGCCAGCAGCTTAGGGGGCCCAATGGGCCATCAGCCCCAGCATTTT.

This chain uses TRBV15 with TRBJ1-5, with a possible D match to TRBD1 (5 bases). The V end was cut by 3 bases, the J end by 9 bases, with 18 bases between. The germline V gene encodes CDR1 LNHNV and CDR2 YYDKDF (reference sequence). The CDR3 loop spans 15 amino acids. The CDR3 loop reads CATSRGGVEGWPQHF. The CDR3 DNA is TGTGCCACCAGCAGGGGGGGGGTGGAGGGATGGCCCCAGCATTTT.

The CDR3 DNA reads TGTGCCAGCAGCCCGGGACAGGGTACTAATGAAAAACTGTTTTTT. It encodes CASSPGQGTNEKLFF. This rearrangement joins TRBV7-6 to TRBJ1-4; 9 positions match TRBD1. The V gene's germline CDR1 is SGHVS and CDR2 FNYEAQ. The CDR3 totals 15 residues. Losses at the gene ends were 5 bases for V and 2 bases for J; bases not matched to a gene: 3.

V usage is TRBV6-1 and J usage is TRBJ2-7; D unresolved. V was trimmed by 3 bases and J by 7 bases, leaving 10 bases between them. Looked up from germline, CDR1 is MNHNS and CDR2 is SASEGT. The CDR3 is made up of 12 amino acids. Written as DNA, the CDR3 is TGTGCCAGCAGTGATAGAATTGCAGAGCAGTACTTC. This translates into CASSDRIAEQYF.

The rearrangement links TRBV2 to TRBJ1-1, with TRBD1 matching over 10 bases. CDR1 is SNHLY and CDR2 is FYNNEI in the germline V gene. V gave up 7 bases and J gave up 1 base; unmatched junction bases: 3. The CDR3 consists of 14 residues. The CDR3 region is CASTRDRGNTEAFF. CDR3 bases: TGTGCCAGCACCCGGGACAGGGGGAACACTGAAGCTTTCTTT. Combining the CDR3 with reference TRBV2 and TRBJ1-1 gives the whole variable domain EPEVTQTPSHQVTQMGQEVILRCVPISNHLYFYWYRQILGQKVEFLVSFYNNEISEKSEIFDDQFSVERPDGSNFTLKIRSTKLEDSAMYFCASTRDRGNTEAFFGQGTRLTVV.

This clone was counted a single time. This sequence joins TRBV28 and TRBJ1-5; D possibly corresponds to TRBD1 (5 bases). This CDR3 has 14 residues. Germline CDR1 reads MDHEN; CDR2 reads SYDVKM. The germline V and J ends were trimmed by 7 bases and 9 bases, with 19 bases remaining between them. The CDR3 DNA reads as TGTGCCAGCACCCCGGGGGGGGAGGGTCGGCCCCAGCATTTT. This sequence encodes CASTPGGEGRPQHF.

V is TRBV19 and J is TRBJ2-1; no definite D call. V lost 6 bases and J lost 0, with 12 bases in between. The CDR3 loop spans 15 amino acids. The germline V gene has CDR1 LNHDA and CDR2 SQIVND (reference sequence). The CDR3 is CASSPESYSYNEQFF. CDR3 bases: TGTGCCAGTAGCCCCGAGTCGTACTCCTACAATGAGCAGTTCTTC.

The rearrangement joins TRBV6-5 to TRBJ2-2, with D possibly matching TRBD1 (6 bases). CDR1 MNHEY and CDR2 SVGAGI come from the germline V gene. Trimming stripped 10 bases from V and 0 bases from J, with 15 bases between. CDR3 length equals 15 residues. This CDR3 reads CAINTGTTNTGELFF. The CDR3 DNA follows: TGTGCCATTAACACCGGGACAACGAACACCGGGGAGCTGTTTTTT.

V usage is TRBV18 and J usage is TRBJ2-6, with D possibly TRBD1 on 6 matching bases. CDR1 and CDR2 from the germline V gene are KGHSH and LQKENI. The CDR3 is 18 amino acids. V dropped 1 base and J dropped 0 bases, with 13 bases sitting between them. This chain's CDR3 is CASSPRQATSSGANVLTF. CDR3 nucleotides: TGTGCCAGCTCACCACGACAGGCCACCAGCTCTGGGGCCAACGTCCTGACTTTC.

This rearrangement joins TRBV2 to TRBJ1-5; no clear D. Germline assignment: CDR1 SNHLY and CDR2 FYNNEI. V dropped 6 bases and J dropped 2 bases, with 11 bases sitting between them. This CDR3 is 14 amino acids long. DNA of the CDR3: TGTGCCAGCAGCAGTCGGAGGGGCAATCAGCCCCAGCATTTT. Its protein product is CASSSRRGNQPQHF.

V is TRBV18 and J is TRBJ2-7; 10 nucleotides match TRBD2. Unmatched junction bases numbered 11, after V lost 3 bases and J lost 6 bases. Germline CDR1 KGHSH, CDR2 LQKENI. The CDR3 consists of 16 residues. CDR3 in amino acids: CASSPTVAGGPVEQYF. CDR3 nucleotide sequence: TGTGCCAGCTCACCTACAGTAGCGGGGGGACCGGTCGAGCAGTACTTC.

This clone was detected only once. This rearrangement joins TRBV6-2 or TRBV6-3 to TRBJ2-6; unclear D gene. With 2 bases removed from V and 0 bases from J, the gap between germline ends came to 8 bases. Germline V gene sequence: CDR1 MNHEY, CDR2 SVGEGT. The CDR3 is made up of 16 amino acids. The DNA for the CDR3 is TGTGCCAGCAGTTACCCCGGTGGCTCTGGGGCCAACGTCCTGACTTTC. Its translation is CASSYPGGSGANVLTF.

V and J are TRBV2 and TRBJ2-5, with 8 positions matching TRBD1. The CDR3 contains 13 residues. Trimming at V came to 4 bases and at J to 4 bases, leaving 2 bases not matched to a gene. Per germline, CDR1 SNHLY and CDR2 FYNNEI. This chain's CDR3 is CASSGTGRETQYF. The CDR3 DNA follows: TGTGCCAGCAGTGGGACAGGGAGAGAGACCCAGTACTTC.